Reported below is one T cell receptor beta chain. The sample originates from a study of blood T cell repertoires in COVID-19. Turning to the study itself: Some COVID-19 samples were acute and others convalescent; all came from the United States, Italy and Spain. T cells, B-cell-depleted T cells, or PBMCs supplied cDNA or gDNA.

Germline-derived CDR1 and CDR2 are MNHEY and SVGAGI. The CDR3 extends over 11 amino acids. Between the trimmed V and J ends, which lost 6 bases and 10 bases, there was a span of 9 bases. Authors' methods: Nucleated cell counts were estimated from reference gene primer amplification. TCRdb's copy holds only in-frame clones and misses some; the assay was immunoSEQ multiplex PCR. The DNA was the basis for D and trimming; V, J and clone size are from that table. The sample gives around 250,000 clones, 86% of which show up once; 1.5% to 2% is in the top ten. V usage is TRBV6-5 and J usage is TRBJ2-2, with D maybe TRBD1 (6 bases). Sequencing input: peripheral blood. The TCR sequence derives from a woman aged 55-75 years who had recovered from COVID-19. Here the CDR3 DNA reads TGTGCCAGCAGGACAGGAGAGGAGCTGTTTTTT. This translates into CASRTGEELFF.